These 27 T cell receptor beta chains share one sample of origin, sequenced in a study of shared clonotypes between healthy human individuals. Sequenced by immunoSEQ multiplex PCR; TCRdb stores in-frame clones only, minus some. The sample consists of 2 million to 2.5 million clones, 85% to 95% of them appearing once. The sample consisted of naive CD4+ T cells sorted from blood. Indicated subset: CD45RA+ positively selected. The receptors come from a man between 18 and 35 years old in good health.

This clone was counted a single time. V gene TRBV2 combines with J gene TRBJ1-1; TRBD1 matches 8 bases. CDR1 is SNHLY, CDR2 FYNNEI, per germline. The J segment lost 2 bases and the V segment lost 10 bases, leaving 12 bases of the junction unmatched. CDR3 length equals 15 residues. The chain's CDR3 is CATRPPQGGNTEAFF. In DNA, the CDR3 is TGTGCCACCAGACCCCCACAGGGGGGAAACACTGAAGCTTTCTTT.

The CDR3: CASSLVGRNYGYTF. The CDR3 DNA follows: TGTGCCAGCAGCTTAGTGGGCCGGAACTATGGCTACACCTTC. The V call is TRBV7-9, the J call TRBJ1-2; D is ambiguous. The CDR3 runs 14 residues. Trimming took off 1 base at V and 2 bases at J, with 8 bases between the two ends. Germline-derived CDR1 and CDR2 are SEHNR and FQNEAQ (reference sequence).

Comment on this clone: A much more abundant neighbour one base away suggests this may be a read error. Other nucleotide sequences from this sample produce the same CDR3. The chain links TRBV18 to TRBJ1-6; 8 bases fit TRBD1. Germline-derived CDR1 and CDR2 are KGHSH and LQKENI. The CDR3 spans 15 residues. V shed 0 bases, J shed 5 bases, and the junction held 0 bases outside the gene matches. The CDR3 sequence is CASSPPTGDNSPLHF. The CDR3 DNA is TGTGCCAGCTCACCACCGACAGGGGATAATTCACCCCTCCACTTT.

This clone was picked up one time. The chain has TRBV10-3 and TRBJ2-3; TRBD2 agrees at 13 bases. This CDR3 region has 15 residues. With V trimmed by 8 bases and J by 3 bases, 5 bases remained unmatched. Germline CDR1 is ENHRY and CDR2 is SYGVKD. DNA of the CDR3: TGTGCCATCGGGGGGACTAGCGGGGAGACAGATACGCAGTATTTT. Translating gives CAIGGTSGETDTQYF.

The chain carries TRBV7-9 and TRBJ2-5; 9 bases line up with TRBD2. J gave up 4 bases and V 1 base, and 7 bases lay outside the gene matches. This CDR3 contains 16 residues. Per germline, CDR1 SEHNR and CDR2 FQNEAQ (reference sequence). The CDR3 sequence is CASSLGTAGGGETQYF. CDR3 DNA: TGTGCCAGCAGCTTAGGCACAGCGGGGGGCGGAGAGACCCAGTACTTC. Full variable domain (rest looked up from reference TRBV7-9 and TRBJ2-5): DTGVSQNPRHKITKRGQNVTFRCDPISEHNRLYWYRQTLGQGPEFLTYFQNEAQLEKSRLLSDRFSAERPKGSFSTLEIQRTEQGDSAMYLCASSLGTAGGGETQYFGPGTRLLVL.

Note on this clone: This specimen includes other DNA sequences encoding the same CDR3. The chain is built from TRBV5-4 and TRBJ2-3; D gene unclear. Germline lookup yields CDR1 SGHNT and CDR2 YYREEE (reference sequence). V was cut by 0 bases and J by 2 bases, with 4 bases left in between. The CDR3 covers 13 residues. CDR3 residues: CASSLANTDTQYF. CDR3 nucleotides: TGTGCCAGCAGCTTGGCCAACACAGATACGCAGTATTTT. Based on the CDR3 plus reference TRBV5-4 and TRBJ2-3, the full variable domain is ETGVTQSPTHLIKTRGQQVTLRCSSQSGHNTVSWYQQALGQGPQFIFQYYREEENGRGNFPPRFSGLQFPNYSSELNVNALELDDSALYLCASSLANTDTQYFGPGTRLTVL.

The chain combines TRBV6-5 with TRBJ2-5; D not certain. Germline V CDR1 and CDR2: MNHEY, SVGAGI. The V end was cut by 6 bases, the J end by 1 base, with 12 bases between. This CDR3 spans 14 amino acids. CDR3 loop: CASSFRLAQETQYF. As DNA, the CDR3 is TGTGCCAGCAGCTTCCGGCTGGCCCAAGAGACCCAGTACTTC.

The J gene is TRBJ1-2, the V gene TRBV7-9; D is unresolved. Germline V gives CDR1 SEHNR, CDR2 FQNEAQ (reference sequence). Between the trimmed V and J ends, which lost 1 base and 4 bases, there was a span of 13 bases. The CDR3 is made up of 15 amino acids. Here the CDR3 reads CASSLGQAKIYGYTF. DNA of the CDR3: TGTGCCAGCAGCTTAGGGCAGGCGAAGATCTATGGCTACACCTTC.

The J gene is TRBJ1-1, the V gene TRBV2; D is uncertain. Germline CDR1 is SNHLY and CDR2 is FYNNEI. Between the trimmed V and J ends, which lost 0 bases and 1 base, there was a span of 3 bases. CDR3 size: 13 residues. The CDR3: CASSEAENTEAFF. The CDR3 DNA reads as TGTGCCAGCAGTGAAGCCGAGAACACTGAAGCTTTCTTT.

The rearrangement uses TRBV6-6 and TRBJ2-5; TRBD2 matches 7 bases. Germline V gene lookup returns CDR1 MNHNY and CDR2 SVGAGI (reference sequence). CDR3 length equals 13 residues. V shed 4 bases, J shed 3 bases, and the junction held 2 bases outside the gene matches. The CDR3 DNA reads TGTGCCAGCAGTTTCCTAGCGGAAGAGACCCAGTACTTC. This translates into CASSFLAEETQYF.

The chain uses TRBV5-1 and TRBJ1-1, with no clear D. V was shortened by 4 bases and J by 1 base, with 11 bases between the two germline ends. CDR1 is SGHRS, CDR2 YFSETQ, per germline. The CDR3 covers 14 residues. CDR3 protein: CASSHQDGNTEAFF. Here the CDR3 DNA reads TGCGCCAGCAGCCATCAGGACGGGAACACTGAAGCTTTCTTT.

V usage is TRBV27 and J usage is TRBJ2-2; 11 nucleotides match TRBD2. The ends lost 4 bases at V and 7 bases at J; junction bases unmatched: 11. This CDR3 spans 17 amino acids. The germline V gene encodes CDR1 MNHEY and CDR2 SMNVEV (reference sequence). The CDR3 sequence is CASSSPTSGDLGGELFF. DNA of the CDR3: TGTGCCAGCAGTTCCCCGACTAGCGGGGATCTCGGCGGGGAGCTGTTTTTT.

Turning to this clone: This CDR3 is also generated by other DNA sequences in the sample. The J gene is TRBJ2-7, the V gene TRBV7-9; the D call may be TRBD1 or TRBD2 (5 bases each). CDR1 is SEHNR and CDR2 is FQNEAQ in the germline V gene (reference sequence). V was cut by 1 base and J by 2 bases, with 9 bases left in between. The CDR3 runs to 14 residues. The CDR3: CASSLGGTAYEQYF. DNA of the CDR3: TGTGCCAGCAGCTTAGGAGGGACCGCCTACGAGCAGTACTTC.

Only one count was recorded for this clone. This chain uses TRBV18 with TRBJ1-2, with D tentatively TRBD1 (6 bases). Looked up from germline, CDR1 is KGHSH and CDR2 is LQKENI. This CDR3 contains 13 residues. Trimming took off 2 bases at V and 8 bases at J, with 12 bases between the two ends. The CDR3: CASSPEGGIGYTF. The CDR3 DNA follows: TGTGCCAGCTCACCAGAGGGGGGCATCGGCTACACCTTC.

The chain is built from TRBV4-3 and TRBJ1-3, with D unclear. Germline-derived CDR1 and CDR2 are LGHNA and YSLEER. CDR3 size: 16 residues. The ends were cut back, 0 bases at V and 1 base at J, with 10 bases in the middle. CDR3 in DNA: TGCGCCAGCAGCCAAGATTTGAAAGCTTCTGGAAACACCATATATTTT. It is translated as CASSQDLKASGNTIYF.

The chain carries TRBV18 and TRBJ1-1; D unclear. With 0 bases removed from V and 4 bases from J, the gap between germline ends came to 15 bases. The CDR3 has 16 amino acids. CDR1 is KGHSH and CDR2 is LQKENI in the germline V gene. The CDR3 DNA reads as TGTGCCAGCTCACCACCGTGGCGGGCGCGGGGCACTGAAGCTTTCTTT. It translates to CASSPPWRARGTEAFF.

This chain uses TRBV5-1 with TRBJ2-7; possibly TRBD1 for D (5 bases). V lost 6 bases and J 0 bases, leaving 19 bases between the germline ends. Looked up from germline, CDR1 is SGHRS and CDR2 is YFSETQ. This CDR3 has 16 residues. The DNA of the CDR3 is TGCGCCAGCACCCCAGTTCAGGGCCCGAGCTCCTACGAGCAGTACTTC. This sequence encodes CASTPVQGPSSYEQYF.

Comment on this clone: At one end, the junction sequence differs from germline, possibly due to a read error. The CDR3 DNA reads as TGTGCTAGCAGCGCAGAGGGTTTAGGTGAGCAGTTCTTC. Residues: CASSAEGLGEQFF. This sequence joins TRBV7-7 and TRBJ2-1; D is possibly TRBD2 (5 bases). The CDR3 loop spans 13 amino acids. The germline gives CDR1 SSHAT, CDR2 FNYEAQ (reference sequence).

This chain's CDR3 is CASSPVGQKTYEQYF. The CDR3 coding sequence is TGCGCCAGCAGCCCCGTGGGACAGAAGACCTACGAGCAGTACTTC. The chain is built from TRBV4-1 and TRBJ2-7; 7 bases are shared with TRBD1. Germline CDR1 is MGHRA and CDR2 is YSYEKL. The length of the CDR3 is 15 residues. Unmatched junction bases numbered 8, after V lost 4 bases and J lost 2 bases.

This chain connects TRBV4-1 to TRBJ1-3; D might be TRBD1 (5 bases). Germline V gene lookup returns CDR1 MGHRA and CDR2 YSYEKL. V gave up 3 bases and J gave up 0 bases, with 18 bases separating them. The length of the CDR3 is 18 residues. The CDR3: CASSQGIVRDRSGNTIYF. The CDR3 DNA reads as TGCGCCAGCAGCCAGGGAATTGTCCGGGACCGCTCTGGAAACACCATATATTTT.

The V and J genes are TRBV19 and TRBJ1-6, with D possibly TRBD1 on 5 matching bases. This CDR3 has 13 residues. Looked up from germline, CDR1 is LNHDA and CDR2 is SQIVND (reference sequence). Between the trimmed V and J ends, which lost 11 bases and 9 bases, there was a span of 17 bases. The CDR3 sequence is CACATAGTSPLHF. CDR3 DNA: TGTGCCTGTGCGACCGCGGGGACTTCACCCCTCCACTTT.

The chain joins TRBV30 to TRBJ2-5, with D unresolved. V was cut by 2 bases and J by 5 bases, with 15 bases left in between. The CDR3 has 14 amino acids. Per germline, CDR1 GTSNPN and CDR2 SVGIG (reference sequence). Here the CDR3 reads CAWSLKVAGETQYF. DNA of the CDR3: TGTGCCTGGAGTTTAAAGGTTGCCGGGGAGACCCAGTACTTC.

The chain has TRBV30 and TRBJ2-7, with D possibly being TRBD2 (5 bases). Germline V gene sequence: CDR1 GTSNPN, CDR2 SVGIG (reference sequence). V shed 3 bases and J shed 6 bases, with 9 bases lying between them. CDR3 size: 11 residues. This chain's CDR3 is CAWREAGEQYF. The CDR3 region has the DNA TGTGCCTGGAGGGAGGCGGGCGAGCAGTACTTC.

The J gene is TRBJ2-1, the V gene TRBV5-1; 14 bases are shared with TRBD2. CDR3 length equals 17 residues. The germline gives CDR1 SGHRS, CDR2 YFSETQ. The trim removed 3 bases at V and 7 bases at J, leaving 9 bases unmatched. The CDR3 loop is CASSWGLAGVRENEQFF. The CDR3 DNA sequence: TGCGCCAGCAGCTGGGGACTAGCGGGAGTACGGGAGAATGAGCAGTTCTTC. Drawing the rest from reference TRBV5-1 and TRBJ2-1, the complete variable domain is KAGVTQTPRYLIKTRGQQVTLSCSPISGHRSVSWYQQTPGQGLQFLFEYFSETQRNKGNFPGRFSGRQFSNSRSEMNVSTLELGDSALYLCASSWGLAGVRENEQFFGPGTRLTVL.

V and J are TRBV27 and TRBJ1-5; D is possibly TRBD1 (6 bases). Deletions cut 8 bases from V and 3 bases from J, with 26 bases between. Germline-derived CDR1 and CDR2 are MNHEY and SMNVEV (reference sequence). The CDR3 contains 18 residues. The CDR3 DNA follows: TGTGCCAGCGCGAAACTCCGGGACACCCCTCACAACAATCAGCCCCAGCATTTT. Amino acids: CASAKLRDTPHNNQPQHF.

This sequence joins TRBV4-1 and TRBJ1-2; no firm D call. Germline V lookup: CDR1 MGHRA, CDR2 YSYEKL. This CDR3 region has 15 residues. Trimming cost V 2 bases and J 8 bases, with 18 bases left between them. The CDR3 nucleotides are TGCGCCAGCAGCCAACCCGACGGATTAGTTTGGGGCTACACCTTC. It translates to CASSQPDGLVWGYTF.

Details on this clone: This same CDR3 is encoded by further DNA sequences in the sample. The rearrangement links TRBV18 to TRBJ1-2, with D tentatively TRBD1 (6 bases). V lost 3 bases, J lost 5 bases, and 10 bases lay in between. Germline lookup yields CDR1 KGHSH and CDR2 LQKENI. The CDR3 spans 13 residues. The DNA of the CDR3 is TGTGCCAGCTCACCCGGCAGGGGTTATGGCTACACCTTC. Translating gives CASSPGRGYGYTF.